This T cell receptor beta chain was obtained from a study of cytomegalovirus exposure and HLA in healthy donors. The CDR3 consists of 17 residues. Trimming removed 4 bases from V and 4 bases from J; junction bases left unmatched: 12. Germline-derived CDR1 and CDR2 are MGHRA and YSYEKL. Primers for the PCR totalled 60 Vbeta and 13 Jbeta. Clones were sequenced by immunoSEQ multiplex PCR, and TCRdb holds only the in-frame ones, with some missing. The repertoire includes about 150,000 clones, around 75% of them detected once, and less than 10% sits in the top ten. Sequencing was performed on PBMCs. The origin of this receptor is a man aged 30-40 years in good health and CMV-seropositive. This sequence joins TRBV4-1 and TRBJ2-3; 9 bases are a match to TRBD2. This CDR3 reads CASSRTRGGGASDTQYF. As DNA, the CDR3 is TGCGCCAGCAGCCGAACTCGGGGCGGGGGGGCCTCAGATACGCAGTATTTT.